This T cell receptor beta chain is drawn from a study of blood T cell repertoires in COVID-19. Study context: The analysed material was cDNA or gDNA that came from T cells, B-cell-depleted T cells, or PBMCs.

Methods used by the authors: Quantification of nucleated cells was approximated via reference gene primer amplification. Sequencing used immunoSEQ multiplex PCR; TCRdb keeps in-frame clones, though not all of them. V and J calls and clone size are those listed in that table; D and trimming were worked out from the DNA. The sample lists hundreds of thousands of clones; approximately 88% were seen once. Living in 24 US areas, the participants were between roughly 18 and 95 years of age. Participants had their cohort set by participant-reported clinical history. The CDR3 has 13 residues. Trimming removed 10 bases at V and 2 bases at J, with 13 bases between. Per germline, CDR1 ENHRY and CDR2 SYGVKD.

The receptor was isolated from a woman aged 40 to 49 with acute COVID-19. The gene calls are TRBV10-3 and TRBJ2-3, with a possible D match to TRBD2 (6 bases). The sample taken for sequencing was PBMCs or T cells enriched from blood (not recorded which). The CDR3 DNA reads TGTGCCACCTTTAGCGGAATCACAGATACGCAGTATTTT. Translating gives CATFSGITDTQYF.